Listed here are 18 T cell receptor beta chains from one sample, sequenced in a study of tumor-infiltrating lymphocytes in primary liver carcinoma (dated by TCRdb to the late 2010s). Sequencing was performed on an Illumina HiSeq 2500. Starting from about 500 ng total RNA, TCRbeta-specific cDNA was produced by reverse transcription with a constant-region primer and ProtoScript II reverse transcriptase. Construction of the TCRbeta libraries relied on three nested rounds of multiplex PCR, following a slightly modified ARM-PCR procedure. The first two PCR rounds used multiplex TRBV1-TRBV30 forward primers with a Cbeta reverse primer, each for roughly 11 cycles. TCRdb took the public reads, trimmed them with fastp at Q25, ran MiXCR for clone calling and kept in-frame beta chains. Rows with one shared CDR3 protein collapse into an entry with the most common genes and DNA. Here the sample has roughly 91,000 distinct CDR3 sequences; around two thirds occur a single time. The top ten hold around 9.5% of the sample.

Without any cell sorting, total RNA and DNA were extracted together from about 20-30 mg of bulk tissue using the AllPrep DNA/RNA mini kit. The material sequenced was liver tumor tissue from sampling region 5. The sample's cell subset or site label, decoded: tumor region T5, tumor centre. These receptors were obtained from a woman in her sixties with primary liver carcinoma and hepatitis B virus infection.

For this clonotype: This CDR3 fails to terminate in the conserved phenylalanine or tryptophan, so it likely reflects a read error. This rearrangement joins TRBV11-3 to TRBJ2-3; D is possibly TRBD1 (6 bases). The end of the DNA is better explained by TRBJ1-5, so the J call may be wrong. The CDR3 consists of 17 residues. Looked up from germline, CDR1 is SGHNT and CDR2 is YENEEA. The CDR3 DNA reads TGTGCCAGCAGCTTATCGTTTCGGCCGCCACGGACAGATACGCAGCATTTA. Translation gives CASSLSFRPPRTDTQHL.

A word on this clonotype: The CDR3 carries no conserved terminal phenylalanine or tryptophan, so it likely arises from a read error. The V and J genes are TRBV6-1 and TRBJ2-2; the D is unclear. V lost 11 bases, J lost 0 bases, and 19 bases lay in between. Germline loops: CDR1 MNHNS, CDR2 SASEGT. The CDR3 has 16 residues. This CDR3 is CAGQKKDGSNTGELFY. The CDR3 DNA reads TGTGCCGGCCAAAAAAAAGACGGATCGAACACCGGGGAGCTGTTTTAT.

J is TRBJ2-3 and V is TRBV11-3; 9 bases fit TRBD1. From germline, CDR1 is SGHNT and CDR2 YENEEA. The length of the CDR3 is 13 residues. J was trimmed by 6 bases and V by 10 bases; bases with no gene match: 8. CDR3 DNA sequence: TGTGCCAAGAGCTTAGACAGGGGGGATACGCAGTATTTT. Protein: CAKSLDRGDTQYF.

The rearrangement links TRBV28 to TRBJ2-5; no clear D gene. The CDR3 has 13 residues. Germline V lookup: CDR1 MDHEN, CDR2 SYDVKM. Trimming cost V 5 bases and J 3 bases, with 10 bases left between them. CDR3 loop: CASSRWVEETQYF. For the CDR3, the DNA is TGTGCCAGCAGTCGGTGGGTTGAAGAGACCCAGTACTTC.

With respect to this clonotype: The missing conserved phenylalanine or tryptophan at the end of this CDR3 makes a read error likely. The limits of the CDR3 on the DNA are not certain, so only TCRdb's listed CDR3 is given. This chain joins TRBV10-2 and TRBJ2-7. In germline, CDR1 is WSHSY, CDR2 SAAADI. The CDR3 has 13 residues if both end residues are counted. The CDR3 loop is CASSETAGREQYY.

A remark on this clonotype: One end of the junction varies from germline; a read error may be responsible. The V call is TRBV29-1, the J call TRBJ2-2; 10 bases agree with TRBD2. CDR1 SQVTM and CDR2 ANQGSEA come from the germline V gene. The CDR3 consists of 14 residues. CDR3 bases: TGCAGCGTCGCTAGCGGGAGAGGTCACGGGGAGCTGTGTTTT. Translation: CSVASGRGHGELCF.

A word on this clonotype: One end of the junction does not line up with germline, which may come from a read error. This chain uses TRBV12-3 or TRBV12-4 with TRBJ1-2, with D perhaps matching TRBD1 (6 bases). The CDR3 length is 17 residues. CDR3 in DNA: TGCGCCAACAGTCTTAGTCAGGCAGGGGCGCTGAACTATGGCTACACCTTC. Amino acid sequence: CANSLSQAGALNYGYTF.

The J gene is TRBJ2-1, the V gene TRBV6-4; 8 nucleotides agree with TRBD2. Unmatched junction bases numbered 6, after V lost 3 bases and J lost 5 bases. In germline, CDR1 is MRHNA, CDR2 SNTAGT. The CDR3 is 15 amino acids. In DNA form, the CDR3 reads TGTGCCAGCAGTGAAGGGTCTAGCGGGCACAATGAGCAGTTCTTC. Encoded protein: CASSEGSSGHNEQFF.

Points on this clonotype: A junction end diverges from the germline sequence, so it may reflect a read error. J is TRBJ1-5 and V is TRBV12-3 or TRBV12-4; a possible D gene is TRBD1 (5 bases). CDR3 length: 14 residues. The chain's CDR3 is CANRPDSENQRQHF. The CDR3 coding sequence is TGTGCCAACAGGCCTGACAGTGAGAATCAGCGCCAGCATTTT.

This clonotype came up once. The junction does not match germline at one end; this may be a read error. The chain joins TRBV6-1 to TRBJ1-2; D unclear. The CDR3 has 16 residues. The germline gives CDR1 MNHNS, CDR2 SASEGT. Here the CDR3 DNA reads TGTGCCATCAGTGAAGCGCAGCCGGGAGTGGGCTATGGCTACACCTTC. It specifies CAISEAQPGVGYGYTF.

This clonotype was observed a single time. A much larger clonotype is one base distant, so this may be a read error. The gene calls are TRBV10-3 and TRBJ2-3; perhaps D is TRBD1 or TRBD2 (5 bases each). The germline V gene has CDR1 ENHRY and CDR2 SYGVKD. This CDR3 comprises 13 residues. The CDR3 loop reads CASNSGTSDAQYF. In DNA form, the CDR3 reads TGTGCCTCCAACTCCGGGACCTCAGATGCGCAGTATTTT.

Of note for this clonotype: Just one base apart from a much larger clone, this may be a read error. The chain links TRBV30 to TRBJ1-2; perhaps TRBD1 as D (6 bases). Germline loops: CDR1 GTSNPN, CDR2 SVGIG (reference sequence). The CDR3 covers 15 residues. The germline V and J ends were trimmed by 0 bases and 7 bases, with 18 bases remaining between them. As DNA, the CDR3 is TGTGCCTGGAGTGTGTGGCGGCAGGGGTTCTGTGGCTACACCTTC. Translating gives CAWSVWRQGFCGYTF.

This clonotype was found many times. The rearrangement links TRBV7-8 to TRBJ2-1; TRBD2 matches 12 bases. Germline assignment: CDR1 SGHVS and CDR2 FQNEAQ. This CDR3 is 17 amino acids long. Trimming removed 5 bases from V and 7 bases from J; junction bases left unmatched: 12. The CDR3 region has the DNA TGTGCCAGCAGCCCTAATATAGGACTAGCGGGAAGGAATGAGCAGTTCTTC. Its protein is CASSPNIGLAGRNEQFF.

Concerning this clonotype itself: The final CDR3 position lacks the conserved phenylalanine or tryptophan, pointing to a likely read error. The gene calls are TRBV5-1 and TRBJ2-1, with D maybe TRBD2 (5 bases). The CDR3 consists of 15 residues. CDR1 is SGHRS and CDR2 is YFSETQ in the germline V gene. The CDR3 DNA reads as TGCGCCAGCAGCTTGGGGGGAGAGGAATACAATGAACAGTTCTTA. Translating gives CASSLGGEEYNEQFL.

The chain employs TRBV11-3 and TRBJ2-7, with D possibly being TRBD1 (6 bases). Germline CDR1 and CDR2: SGHNT and YENEEA. The CDR3 consists of 18 residues. As DNA, the CDR3 is TGCGCCAGCAGCTTAGATCGGTTAGGGACACCGGGGACCTACGAGCAGTACGTC. Translated, it gives CASSLDRLGTPGTYEQYV.

The chain uses TRBV30 and TRBJ2-4, with 8 bases identical to TRBD1. The CDR3 consists of 17 residues. With V trimmed by 0 bases and J by 9 bases, 16 bases remained unmatched. Germline V lookup: CDR1 GTSNPN, CDR2 SVGIG (reference sequence). The CDR3 DNA reads as TGTGCCTGGAGTGTAGGAAGGGGTCGCAGGGGGCAGATCATTCAGTACTTC. Amino acids: CAWSVGRGRRGQIIQYF.

As concerns this clonotype: Germline is not matched at one junction end, which may reflect a read error. J is TRBJ2-3 and V is TRBV11-2, with 7 bases aligning to TRBD2. Germline V lookup: CDR1 SGHAT, CDR2 FQNNGV. This CDR3 has 17 residues. The CDR3 is CTSSLGIRREGTDTQYF. CDR3 coding DNA: TGTACCAGCAGCTTAGGGATTCGAAGGGAGGGCACAGATACGCAATATTTT.

This clonotype was seen a handful of times. A much larger clone differs by one base, so this may be a read error. This chain uses TRBV29-1 with TRBJ2-5; D unresolved. The CDR3 is 13 amino acids. The germline CDR1 and CDR2 sequences are SQVTM and ANQGSEA. Trimming pared 2 bases from V and 3 bases from J, leaving 10 bases between. As DNA, the CDR3 is TGCAGCGTTGAACAAAGCGCCAAAGAGACCCAGTACTTC. It is translated as CSVEQSAKETQYF.